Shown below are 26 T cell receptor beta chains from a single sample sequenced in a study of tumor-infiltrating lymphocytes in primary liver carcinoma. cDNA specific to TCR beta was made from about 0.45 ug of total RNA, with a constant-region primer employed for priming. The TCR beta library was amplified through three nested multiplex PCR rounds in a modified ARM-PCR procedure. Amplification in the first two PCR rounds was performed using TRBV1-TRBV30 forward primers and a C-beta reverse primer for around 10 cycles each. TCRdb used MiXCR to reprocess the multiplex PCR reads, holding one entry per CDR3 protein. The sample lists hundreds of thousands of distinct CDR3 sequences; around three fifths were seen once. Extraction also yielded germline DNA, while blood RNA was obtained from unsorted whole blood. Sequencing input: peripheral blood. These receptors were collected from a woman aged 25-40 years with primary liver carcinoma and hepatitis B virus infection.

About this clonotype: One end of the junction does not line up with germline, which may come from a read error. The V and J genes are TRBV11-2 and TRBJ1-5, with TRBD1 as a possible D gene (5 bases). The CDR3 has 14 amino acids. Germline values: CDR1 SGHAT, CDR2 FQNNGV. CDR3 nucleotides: TGTGTCAGCTGCTCTCAGGGAGGCCATCAGCCCCAGCATTTT. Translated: CVSCSQGGHQPQHF. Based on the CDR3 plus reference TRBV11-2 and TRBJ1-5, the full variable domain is EAGVAQSPRYKIIEKRQSVAFWCNPISGHATLYWYQQILGQGPKLLIQFQNNGVVDDSQLPKDRFSAERLKGVDSTLKIQPAKLEDSAVYLCVSCSQGGHQPQHFGDGTRLSIL.

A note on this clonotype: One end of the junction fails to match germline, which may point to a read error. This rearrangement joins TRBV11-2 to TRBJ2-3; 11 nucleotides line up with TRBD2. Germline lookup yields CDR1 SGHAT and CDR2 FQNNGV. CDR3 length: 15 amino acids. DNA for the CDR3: TGTGCCAGCAACTTACTAGCGGGAGCGTCGGATACGCAGTATTTT. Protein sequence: CASNLLAGASDTQYF.

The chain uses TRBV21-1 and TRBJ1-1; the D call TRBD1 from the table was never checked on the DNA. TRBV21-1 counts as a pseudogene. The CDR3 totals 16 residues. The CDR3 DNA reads TGTGCCAGCAGATGGACAGACAATCGGATGAACACTGAAGCTTTCTTT. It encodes CASRWTDNRMNTEAFF.

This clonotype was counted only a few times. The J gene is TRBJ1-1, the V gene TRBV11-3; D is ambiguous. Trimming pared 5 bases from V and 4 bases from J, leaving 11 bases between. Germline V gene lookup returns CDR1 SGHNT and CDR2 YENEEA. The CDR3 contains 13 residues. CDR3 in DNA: TGTGCCAGCAGCAAGGCCACGGGCACTGAAGCTTTCTTT. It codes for CASSKATGTEAFF.

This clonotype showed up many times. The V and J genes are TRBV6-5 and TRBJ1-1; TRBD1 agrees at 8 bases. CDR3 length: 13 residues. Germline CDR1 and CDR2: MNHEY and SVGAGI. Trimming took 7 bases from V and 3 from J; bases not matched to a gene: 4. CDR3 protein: CASTGQGYTEAFF. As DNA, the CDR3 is TGTGCCAGCACAGGACAGGGCTACACTGAAGCTTTCTTT.

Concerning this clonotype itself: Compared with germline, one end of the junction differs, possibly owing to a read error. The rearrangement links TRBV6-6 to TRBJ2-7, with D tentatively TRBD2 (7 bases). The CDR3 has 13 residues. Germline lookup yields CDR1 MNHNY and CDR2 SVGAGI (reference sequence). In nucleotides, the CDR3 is TGTGCCAGCGGTTACTCGGGGGGCTACGAGGAGTACTTC. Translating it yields CASGYSGGYEEYF.

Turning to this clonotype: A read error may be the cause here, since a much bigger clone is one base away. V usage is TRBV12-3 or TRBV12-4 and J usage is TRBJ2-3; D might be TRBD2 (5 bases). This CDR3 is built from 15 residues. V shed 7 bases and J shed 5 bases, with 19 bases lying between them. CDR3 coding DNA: TGTGCCAGCAAGTGGTCGACGGGGTTGGTAGATACGCAGTATTTT. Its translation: CASKWSTGLVDTQYF.

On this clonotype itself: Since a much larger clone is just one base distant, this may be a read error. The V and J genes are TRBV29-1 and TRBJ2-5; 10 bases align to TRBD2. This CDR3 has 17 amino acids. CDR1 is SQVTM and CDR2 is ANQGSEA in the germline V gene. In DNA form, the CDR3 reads TGCAGCGTTGAAAGAGCGGGAGGGATATGGTACCAAGAGATCCAGTACTTC. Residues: CSVERAGGIWYQEIQYF.

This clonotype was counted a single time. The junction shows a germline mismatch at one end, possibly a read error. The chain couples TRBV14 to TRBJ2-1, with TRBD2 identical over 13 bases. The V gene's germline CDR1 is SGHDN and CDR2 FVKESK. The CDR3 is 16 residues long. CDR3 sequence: CASSRRLAGGLNDQFF. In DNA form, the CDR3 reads TGTGCCAGCAGCCGCAGACTAGCGGGAGGACTCAATGATCAGTTCTTC.

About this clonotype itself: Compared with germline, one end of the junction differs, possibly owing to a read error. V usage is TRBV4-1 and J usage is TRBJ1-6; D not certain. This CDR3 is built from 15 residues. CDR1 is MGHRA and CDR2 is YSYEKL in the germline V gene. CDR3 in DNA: TGCGCCAGCAGCCAAGAAGCAGTGGGCAATTCAGCCCTCCACTTT. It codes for CASSQEAVGNSALHF.

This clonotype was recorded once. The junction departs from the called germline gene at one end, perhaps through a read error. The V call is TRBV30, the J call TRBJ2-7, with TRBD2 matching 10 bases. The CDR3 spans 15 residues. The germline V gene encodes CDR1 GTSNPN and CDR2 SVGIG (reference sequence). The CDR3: CVWSSASGSSYEQYF. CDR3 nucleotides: TGTGTCTGGAGTTCGGCTAGCGGGAGCTCCTACGAGCAGTACTTC. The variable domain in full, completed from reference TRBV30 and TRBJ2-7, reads SQTIHQWPATLVQPVGSPLSLECTVEGTSNPNLYWYRQAAGRGLQLLFYSVGIGQISSEVPQNLSASRPQDRQFILSSKKLLLSDSGFYLCVWSSASGSSYEQYFGPGTRLTVT.

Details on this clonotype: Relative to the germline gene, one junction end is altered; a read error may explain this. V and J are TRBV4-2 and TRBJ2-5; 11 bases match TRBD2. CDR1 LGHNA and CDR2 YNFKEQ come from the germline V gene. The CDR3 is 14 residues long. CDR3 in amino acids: CASSQTSGTETQYF. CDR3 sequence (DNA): TGTGCCAGCAGCCAGACTAGCGGGACTGAGACCCAATACTTC.

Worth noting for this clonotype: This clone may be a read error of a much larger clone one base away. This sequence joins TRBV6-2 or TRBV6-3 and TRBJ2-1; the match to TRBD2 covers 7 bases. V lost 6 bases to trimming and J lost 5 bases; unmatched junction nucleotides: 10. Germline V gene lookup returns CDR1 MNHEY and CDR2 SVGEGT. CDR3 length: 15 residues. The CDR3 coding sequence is TGTGCCAGCAGACCGAGCGGGAAACCCAACAATGAGCAGTTCTTC. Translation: CASRPSGKPNNEQFF.

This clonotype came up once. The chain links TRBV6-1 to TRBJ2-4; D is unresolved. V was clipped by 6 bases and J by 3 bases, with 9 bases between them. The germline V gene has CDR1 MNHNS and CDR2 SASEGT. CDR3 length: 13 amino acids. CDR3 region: CASSGPIKNIQYF. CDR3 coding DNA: TGTGCCAGCAGCGGACCTATCAAAAACATTCAGTACTTC.

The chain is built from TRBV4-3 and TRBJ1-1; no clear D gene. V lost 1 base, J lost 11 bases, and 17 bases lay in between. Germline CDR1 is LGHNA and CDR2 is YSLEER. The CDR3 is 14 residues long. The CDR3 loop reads CASSQVSGGSWAFF. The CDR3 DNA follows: TGCGCCAGCAGCCAAGTTAGCGGCGGCAGCTGGGCTTTCTTT.

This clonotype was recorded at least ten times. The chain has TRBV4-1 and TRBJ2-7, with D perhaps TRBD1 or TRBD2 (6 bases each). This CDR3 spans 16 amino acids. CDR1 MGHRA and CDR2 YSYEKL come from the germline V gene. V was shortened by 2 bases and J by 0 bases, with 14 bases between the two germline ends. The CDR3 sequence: CASSQKGDSPSYEQYF. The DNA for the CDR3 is TGCGCCAGCAGCCAAAAGGGGGACTCCCCCTCCTACGAGCAGTACTTC.

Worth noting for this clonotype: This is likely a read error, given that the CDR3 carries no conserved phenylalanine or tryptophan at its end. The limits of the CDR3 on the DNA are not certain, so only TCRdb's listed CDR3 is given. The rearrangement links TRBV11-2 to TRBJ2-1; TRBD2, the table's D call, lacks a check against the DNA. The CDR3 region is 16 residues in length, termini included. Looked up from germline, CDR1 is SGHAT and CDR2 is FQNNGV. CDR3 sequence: CASSSLRASSYNEQLL.

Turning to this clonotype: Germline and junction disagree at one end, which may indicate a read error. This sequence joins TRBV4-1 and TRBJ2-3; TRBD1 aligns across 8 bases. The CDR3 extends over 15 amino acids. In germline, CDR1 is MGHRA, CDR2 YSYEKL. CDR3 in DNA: TGCACCAGCAGCCAAGAGACAGGGGGCACAGATACGCAGTATTTT. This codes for CTSSQETGGTDTQYF.

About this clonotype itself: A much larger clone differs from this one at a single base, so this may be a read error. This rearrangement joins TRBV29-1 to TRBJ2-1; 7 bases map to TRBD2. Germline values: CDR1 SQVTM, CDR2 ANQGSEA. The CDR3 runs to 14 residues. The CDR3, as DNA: TGCAGCGTTCCCCGGGGGGAAGCCTACAATGGGCAGTTCTTC. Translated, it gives CSVPRGEAYNGQFF.

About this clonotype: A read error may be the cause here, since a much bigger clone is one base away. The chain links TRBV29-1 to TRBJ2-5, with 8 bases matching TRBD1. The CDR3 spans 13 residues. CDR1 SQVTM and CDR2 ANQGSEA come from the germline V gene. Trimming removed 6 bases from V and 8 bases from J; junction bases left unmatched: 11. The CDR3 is CSVMDRADDTQYF. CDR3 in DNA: TGCAGCGTAATGGACAGGGCCGACGATACCCAGTACTTC.

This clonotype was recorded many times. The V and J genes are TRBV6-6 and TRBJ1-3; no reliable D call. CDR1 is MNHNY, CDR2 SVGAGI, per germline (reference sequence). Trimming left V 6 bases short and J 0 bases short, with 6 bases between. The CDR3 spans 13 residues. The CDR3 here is CASSASSGNTIYF. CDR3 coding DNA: TGTGCCAGCAGCGCGAGCTCTGGAAACACCATATATTTT.

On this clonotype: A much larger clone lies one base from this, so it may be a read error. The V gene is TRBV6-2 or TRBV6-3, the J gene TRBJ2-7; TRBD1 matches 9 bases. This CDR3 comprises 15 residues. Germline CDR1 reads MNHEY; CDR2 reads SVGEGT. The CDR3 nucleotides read TGTGCCATCAGTTGGCCCGGGACAGGGCGCTACGAGCAGTACTTC. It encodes CAISWPGTGRYEQYF.

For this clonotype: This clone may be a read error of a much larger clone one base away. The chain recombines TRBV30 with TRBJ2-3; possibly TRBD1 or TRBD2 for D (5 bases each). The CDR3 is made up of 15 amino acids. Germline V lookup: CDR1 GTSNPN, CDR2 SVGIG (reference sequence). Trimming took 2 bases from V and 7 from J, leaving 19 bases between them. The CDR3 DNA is TGTGCCTGGAGTTCTGTCGAGGGGATTGCATATACGCAGTATTTT. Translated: CAWSSVEGIAYTQYF.

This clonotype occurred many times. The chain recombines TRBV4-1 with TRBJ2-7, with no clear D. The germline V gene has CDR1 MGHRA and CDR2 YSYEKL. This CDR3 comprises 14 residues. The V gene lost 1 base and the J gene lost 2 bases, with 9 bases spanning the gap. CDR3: CASSQGHLTYEQYF. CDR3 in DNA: TGCGCCAGCAGCCAAGGGCACCTCACCTACGAGCAGTACTTC.

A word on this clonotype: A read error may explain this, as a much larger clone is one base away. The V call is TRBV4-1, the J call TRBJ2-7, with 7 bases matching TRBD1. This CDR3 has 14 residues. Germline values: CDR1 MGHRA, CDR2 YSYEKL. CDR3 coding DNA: TGCGCCAGCAGCCAAGCCAGGGGGAACTACGAGGAGTACTTC. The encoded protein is CASSQARGNYEEYF.

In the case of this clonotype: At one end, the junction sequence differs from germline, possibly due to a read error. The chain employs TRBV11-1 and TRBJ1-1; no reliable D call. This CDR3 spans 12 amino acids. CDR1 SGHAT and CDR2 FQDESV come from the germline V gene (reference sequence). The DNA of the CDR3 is TGTGCCAGCAGCTTGACGAATACTGAAACTTTCTTT. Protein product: CASSLTNTETFF. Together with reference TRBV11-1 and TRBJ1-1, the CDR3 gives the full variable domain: EAEVAQSPRYKITEKSQAVAFWCDPISGHATLYWYRQILGQGPELLVQFQDESVVDDSQLPKDRFSAERLKGVDSTLKIQPAELGDSAMYLCASSLTNTETFFGQGTRLTVV.